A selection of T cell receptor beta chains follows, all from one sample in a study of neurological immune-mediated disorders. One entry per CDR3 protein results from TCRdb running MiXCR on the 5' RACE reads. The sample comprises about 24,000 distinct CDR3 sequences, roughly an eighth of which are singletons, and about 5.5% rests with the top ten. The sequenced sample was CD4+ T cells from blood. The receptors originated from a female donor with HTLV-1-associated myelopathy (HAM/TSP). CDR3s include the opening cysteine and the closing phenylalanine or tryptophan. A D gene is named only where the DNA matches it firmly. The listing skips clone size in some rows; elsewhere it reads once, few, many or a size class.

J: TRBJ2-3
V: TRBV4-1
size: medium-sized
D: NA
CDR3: CASSQVLRSPMSQYF
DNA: TGCGCCAGCAGCCAAGTACTGCGTTCCCCAATGTCGCAGTATTTT

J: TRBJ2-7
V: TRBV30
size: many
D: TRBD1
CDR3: CAWNRGYEQYF
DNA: TGTGCCTGGAACAGGGGCTACGAGCAGTACTTC

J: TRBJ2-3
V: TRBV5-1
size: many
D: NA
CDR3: CASSYEGGTDTQYF
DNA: TGCGCCAGCAGCTACGAGGGGGGCACAGATACGCAGTATTTT

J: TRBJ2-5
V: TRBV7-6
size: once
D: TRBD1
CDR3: CASSLSRTGGSKTQYF
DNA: TGTGCCAGCAGCTTATCTCGGACAGGGGGCTCAAAGACCCAGTACTTC

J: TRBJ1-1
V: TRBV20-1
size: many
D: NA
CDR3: CSASSGLNTEAFF
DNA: TGCAGTGCTAGTTCGGGACTGAACACTGAAGCTTTCTTT

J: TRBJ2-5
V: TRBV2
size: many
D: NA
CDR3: CASSKQKEETQYF
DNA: TGTGCCAGCAGTAAACAGAAAGAAGAGACCCAGTACTTC

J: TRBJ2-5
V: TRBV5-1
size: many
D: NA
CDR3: CASSQPPIQETQYF
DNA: TGCGCCAGCAGCCAGCCGCCTATCCAAGAGACCCAGTACTTC

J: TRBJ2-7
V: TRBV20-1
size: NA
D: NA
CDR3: CSARVGPKGERYF
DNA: TGCAGTGCTAGAGTGGGACCTAAGGGGGAGCGGTACTTC

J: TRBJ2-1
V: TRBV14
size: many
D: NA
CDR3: CASSLTPTLWEEYNEQFF
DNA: TGTGCCAGCAGCCTCACCCCTACTTTGTGGGAGGAGTACAATGAGCAGTTCTTC

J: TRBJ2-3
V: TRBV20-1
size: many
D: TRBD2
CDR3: CSARTSGIVDTQYF
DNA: TGCAGTGCTAGGACTAGCGGGATCGTAGATACGCAGTATTTT

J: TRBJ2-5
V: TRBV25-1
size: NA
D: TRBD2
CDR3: CASSESQRLAGVWETKYF
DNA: TGTGCCAGCAGTGAATCCCAGCGACTAGCGGGAGTGTGGGAGACCAAGTACTTC

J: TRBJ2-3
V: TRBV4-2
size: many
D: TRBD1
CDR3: CASSQDGSRGSDTQYF
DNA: TGTGCCAGCAGCCAAGATGGATCCAGGGGGTCAGATACGCAGTATTTT

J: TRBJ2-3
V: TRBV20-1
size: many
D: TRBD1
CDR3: CSARTGVGDTQYF
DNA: TGCAGTGCTAGGACAGGGGTGGGCGATACGCAGTATTTT

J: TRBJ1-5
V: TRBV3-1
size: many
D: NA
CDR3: CASSQGGLQPQHF
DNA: TGTGCCAGCAGCCAAGGGGGCTTGCAGCCCCAGCATTTT

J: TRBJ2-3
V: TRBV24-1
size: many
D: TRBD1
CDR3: CATSDGQGTDTQYF
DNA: TGTGCCACCAGTGATGGACAGGGGACAGATACGCAGTATTTT

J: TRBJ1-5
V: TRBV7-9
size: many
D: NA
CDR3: CASSPPGDSNQPQHF
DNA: TGTGCCAGCAGCCCTCCAGGGGATAGCAATCAGCCCCAGCATTTT

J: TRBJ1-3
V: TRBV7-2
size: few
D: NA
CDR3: CASSPNIDTSSGNTIYF
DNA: TGTGCCAGCAGCCCAAATATAGACACCAGCTCTGGAAACACCATATATTTT

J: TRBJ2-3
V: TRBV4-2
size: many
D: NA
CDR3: CASSQLANTPDTQYF
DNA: TGTGCCAGCAGCCAACTAGCGAACACCCCAGATACGCAGTATTTT

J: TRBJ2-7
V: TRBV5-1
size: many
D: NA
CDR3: CASSLAGSEEESF
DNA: TGCGCCAGCAGCTTGGCCGGGAGCGAGGAGGAGTCCTTC

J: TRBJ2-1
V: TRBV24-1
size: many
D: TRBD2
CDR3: CATQTSGSSNEQFF
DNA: TGTGCCACGCAGACTAGCGGGAGTAGCAATGAGCAGTTCTTC

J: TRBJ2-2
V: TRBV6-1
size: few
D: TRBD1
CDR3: CASSWGTGGIGELFF
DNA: TGTGCCAGCAGCTGGGGGACAGGGGGCATCGGGGAGCTGTTTTTT

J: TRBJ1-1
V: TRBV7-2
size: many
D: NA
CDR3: CASSLVRWAEAFF
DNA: TGTGCCAGCAGCTTAGTTCGGTGGGCTGAAGCTTTCTTT

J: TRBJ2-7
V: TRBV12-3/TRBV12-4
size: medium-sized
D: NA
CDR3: CASSLGESSYEQYF
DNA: TGTGCCAGCAGTTTGGGGGAGAGCTCCTACGAGCAGTACTTC

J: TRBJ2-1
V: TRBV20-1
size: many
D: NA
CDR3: CSARRSADLGNEQFF
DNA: TGCAGTGCTAGGAGATCAGCGGATTTGGGCAATGAGCAGTTCTTC

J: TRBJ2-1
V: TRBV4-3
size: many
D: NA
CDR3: CASSQGGAKHNEQFF
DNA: TGCGCCAGCAGCCAAGGGGGGGCCAAACACAATGAGCAGTTCTTC

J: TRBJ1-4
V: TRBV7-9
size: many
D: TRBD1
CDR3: CASSPTGVVEKLFF
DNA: TGTGCCAGCAGCCCCACAGGGGTGGTTGAAAAACTGTTTTTT

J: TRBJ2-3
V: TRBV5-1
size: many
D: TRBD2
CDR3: CASRRGLADTDTQYF
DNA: TGCGCCAGCAGGCGGGGACTAGCGGATACAGATACGCAGTATTTT

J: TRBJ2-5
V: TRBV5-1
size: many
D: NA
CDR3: CASSWTVGGGETQYF
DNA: TGCGCCAGCAGCTGGACCGTTGGGGGTGGAGAGACCCAGTACTTC

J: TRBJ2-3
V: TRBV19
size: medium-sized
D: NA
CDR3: CASSMADTQYF
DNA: TGTGCCAGTAGTATGGCAGATACGCAGTATTTT

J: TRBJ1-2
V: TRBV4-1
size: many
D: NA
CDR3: CASSQGGRGYTF
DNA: TGCGCCAGCAGCCAAGGGGGTAGGGGCTACACCTTC

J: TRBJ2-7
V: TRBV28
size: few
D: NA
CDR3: CASSLPESGEQYF
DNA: TGTGCCAGCAGTTTACCGGAGTCCGGCGAGCAGTACTTC

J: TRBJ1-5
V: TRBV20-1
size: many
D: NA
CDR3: CSARDYRDWGSNQPQHF
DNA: TGCAGTGCTAGAGATTACCGGGATTGGGGTAGCAATCAGCCCCAGCATTTT

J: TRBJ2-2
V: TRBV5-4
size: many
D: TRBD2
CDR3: CASSSPRAGVTGELFF
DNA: TGTGCCAGCAGCTCCCCACGGGCGGGAGTCACCGGGGAGCTGTTTTTT

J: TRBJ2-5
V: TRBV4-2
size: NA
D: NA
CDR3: CASQESQDQDTQYF
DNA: TGTGCCAGCCAAGAGTCCCAGGACCAAGATACCCAGTACTTC

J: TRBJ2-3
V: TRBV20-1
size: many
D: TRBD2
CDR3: CSVILGLAEYTDTQYF
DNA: TGCAGTGTTATACTCGGACTAGCGGAATACACAGATACGCAGTATTTT

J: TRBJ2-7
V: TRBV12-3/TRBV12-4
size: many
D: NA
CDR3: CASSRDAAAEQYF
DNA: TGTGCCAGCAGTCGTGACGCGGCTGCCGAGCAGTACTTC

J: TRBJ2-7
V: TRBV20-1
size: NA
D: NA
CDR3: CSARAPGRTYEQYF
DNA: TGCAGTGCTAGAGCGCCGGGGAGGACCTACGAGCAGTACTTC

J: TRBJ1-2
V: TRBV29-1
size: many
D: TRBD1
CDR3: CSVERTGTGYTF
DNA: TGCAGCGTTGAACGGACAGGGACTGGCTACACCTTC

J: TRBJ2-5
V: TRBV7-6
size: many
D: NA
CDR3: CASSLGGSRETQYF
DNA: TGTGCCAGCAGCTTGGGTGGCTCTCGGGAGACCCAGTACTTC

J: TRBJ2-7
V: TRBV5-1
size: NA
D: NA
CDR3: CASSFYICSARQGELSYEQYF
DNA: NA

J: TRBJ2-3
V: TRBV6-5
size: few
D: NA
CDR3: CASSSTRDFRSTDTQYF
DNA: TGTGCCAGCAGTTCCACCCGGGACTTCAGGAGCACAGATACGCAGTATTTT

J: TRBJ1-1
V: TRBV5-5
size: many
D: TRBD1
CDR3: CASSSTGSNTEAFF
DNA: TGTGCCAGCAGCTCGACAGGGTCGAACACTGAAGCTTTCTTT